The 30 T cell receptor beta chains in this list originate from one sample, sequenced in a study of cytomegalovirus exposure and HLA in healthy donors. The study ran its PCR with 60 Vbeta and 13 Jbeta primers. Generated by immunoSEQ multiplex PCR, the TCRdb table keeps only in-frame clones and is missing some. Found here are around 150,000 clones, around 79% of them singletons; the top ten hold roughly 2.6%. Source material: PBMCs. The receptors were gathered from a woman aged 35 to 49 in good health and CMV-seropositive.

The rearrangement uses TRBV7-9 and TRBJ2-7; no reliable D call. The CDR3 totals 11 residues. Trimming removed 2 bases from V and 3 bases from J, with 2 bases in between. CDR1 is SEHNR and CDR2 is FQNEAQ in the germline V gene (reference sequence). The CDR3 spells CASSLHYEQYF. CDR3 nucleotide sequence: TGTGCCAGCAGCTTACACTACGAGCAGTACTTC.

This chain uses TRBV5-1 with TRBJ1-5; D possibly corresponds to TRBD1 (5 bases). The CDR3 consists of 15 residues. V shed 4 bases and J shed 5 bases, with 16 bases lying between them. Per germline, CDR1 SGHRS and CDR2 YFSETQ. The CDR3: CASSKGTGDYQPQHF. The CDR3 DNA reads TGCGCCAGCAGCAAGGGGACGGGGGATTATCAGCCCCAGCATTTT.

The chain recombines TRBV18 with TRBJ1-6; D perhaps matches TRBD1 (6 bases). Germline V gene data show CDR1 as KGHSH and CDR2 as LQKENI. The CDR3 spans 17 residues. Trimming left V 5 bases short and J 1 base short, with 15 bases between. Here the CDR3 DNA reads TGTGCCAGCTCAACGACAGGCCCGCCATCCTATAATTCACCCCTCCACTTT. Amino acids: CASSTTGPPSYNSPLHF.

In this sample, this clone turned up once. The rearrangement joins TRBV27 to TRBJ2-6; D not certain. Between the trimmed V and J ends, which lost 6 bases and 0 bases, there was a span of 6 bases. This CDR3 region has 14 residues. The germline V gene has CDR1 MNHEY and CDR2 SMNVEV (reference sequence). CDR3 DNA: TGTGCCAGCAGCCCCATCTCTGGGGCCAACGTCCTGACTTTC. Translating gives CASSPISGANVLTF.

The chain uses TRBV14 and TRBJ1-1; possibly TRBD1 for D (5 bases). Trimming removed 0 bases at V and 2 bases at J, with 13 bases between. The V gene's germline CDR1 is SGHDN and CDR2 FVKESK. The CDR3 is 16 residues long. This CDR3 reads CASSQDFWQGNTEAFF. The DNA for the CDR3 is TGTGCCAGCAGCCAAGATTTTTGGCAGGGCAACACTGAAGCTTTCTTT.

The rearrangement links TRBV5-4 to TRBJ2-1; TRBD2 matches at 10 bases. V dropped 4 bases and J dropped 7; count of bases not matched to a gene: 8. Germline loops: CDR1 SGHNT, CDR2 YYREEE (reference sequence). This CDR3 is 15 amino acids long. For the CDR3, the DNA is TGTGCCAGCAGCGCAACTAGCGGGGCATGGAATGAGCAGTTCTTC. Protein: CASSATSGAWNEQFF.

The table lists this clone with a few counts. DNA of the CDR3: TGTGCTAGTGGTCTCGGTCGAGCCCAGTACTTC. Translating gives CASGLGRAQYF. This chain uses TRBV12-5 with TRBJ2-5; D not resolved. The CDR3 covers 11 residues. V was cut by 5 bases and J by 9 bases, with 10 bases left in between. Germline V lookup: CDR1 LGHNT, CDR2 FRNRAP.

The rearrangement joins TRBV11-2 to TRBJ2-7; D is ambiguous. The CDR3 has 12 residues. V shed 0 bases and J shed 7 bases, with 7 bases lying between them. The germline V gene has CDR1 SGHAT and CDR2 FQNNGV. The CDR3 loop is CASSLDPREQYF. The DNA of the CDR3 is TGTGCCAGCAGCTTAGATCCGAGGGAGCAGTACTTC. The full variable domain, in which reference TRBV11-2 and TRBJ2-7 provide the parts outside the CDR3, is EAGVAQSPRYKIIEKRQSVAFWCNPISGHATLYWYQQILGQGPKLLIQFQNNGVVDDSQLPKDRFSAERLKGVDSTLKIQPAKLEDSAVYLCASSLDPREQYFGPGTRLTVT.

The J gene is TRBJ2-1, the V gene TRBV5-8; D perhaps matches TRBD1 (6 bases). Germline CDR1 and CDR2: SGHTS and YDEGEE. V was clipped by 4 bases and J by 7 bases, with 15 bases between them. This CDR3 is 14 amino acids long. CDR3 sequence reads: CASSRSVDRNEQFF. CDR3 nucleotide sequence: TGTGCCAGCAGCAGAAGCGTCGACAGGAATGAGCAGTTCTTC.

V is TRBV7-2 and J is TRBJ2-7; 7 bases align to TRBD2. V lost 2 bases and J lost 5; bases outside the gene matches: 15. The CDR3 contains 17 residues. Germline V gives CDR1 SGHTA, CDR2 FQGNSA. The CDR3 region is CASSLRGKAREFNEQYF. The CDR3 DNA sequence: TGTGCCAGCAGCTTACGGGGCAAGGCGCGGGAGTTTAACGAGCAGTACTTC. Filled out from reference TRBV7-2 and TRBJ2-7, the complete variable domain reads GAGVSQSPSNKVTEKGKDVELRCDPISGHTALYWYRQSLGQGLEFLIYFQGNSAPDKSGLPSDRFSAERTGGSVSTLTIQRTQQEDSAVYLCASSLRGKAREFNEQYFGPGTRLTVT.

The rearrangement joins TRBV28 to TRBJ1-1, with D maybe TRBD1 (5 bases). The germline V gene encodes CDR1 MDHEN and CDR2 SYDVKM. V shed 5 bases and J shed 1 base, with 11 bases lying between them. The CDR3 is 14 residues long. CDR3 DNA: TGTGCCAGCAGTCGCGGGGCAGGGAACACTGAAGCTTTCTTT. This translates into CASSRGAGNTEAFF.

A single count supports this clone. V gene TRBV5-4 combines with J gene TRBJ1-1, with no clear D. Trimming shortened V by 0 bases and J by 7 bases, and 4 bases separated the two germline ends. CDR1 SGHNT and CDR2 YYREEE come from the germline V gene (reference sequence). CDR3 length: 11 amino acids. The CDR3 region has the DNA TGTGCCAGCAGCTTGGGAGTTGAAGCTTTCTTT. Its translation is CASSLGVEAFF.

The chain combines TRBV7-2 with TRBJ1-1; TRBD1 agrees at 8 bases. With V trimmed by 7 bases and J by 4 bases, 8 bases remained unmatched. CDR1 is SGHTA and CDR2 is FQGNSA in the germline V gene. The CDR3 extends over 14 amino acids. The CDR3 loop reads CASNPGQGFTEAFF. The CDR3 bases are TGTGCCAGCAACCCTGGACAGGGTTTCACTGAAGCTTTCTTT.

The CDR3 is CASRPTSGLAGNTGELFF. The CDR3 region has the DNA TGTGCCAGCAGACCAACATCGGGACTAGCGGGAAACACCGGGGAGCTGTTTTTT. This chain uses TRBV4-2 with TRBJ2-2; 13 bases are shared with TRBD2. The CDR3 covers 18 residues. Per germline, CDR1 LGHNA and CDR2 YNFKEQ. Trimming cost V 6 bases and J 2 bases; bases outside gene matches: 9.

The chain has TRBV7-9 and TRBJ1-2; 9 bases map to TRBD1. Germline loops: CDR1 SEHNR, CDR2 FQNEAQ (reference sequence). With 5 bases clipped from V and 8 bases from J, the junction kept 3 bases outside the gene matches. The CDR3 is 12 residues long. Written as DNA, the CDR3 is TGTGCCAGCAGCCGGGACAGGGAGGGCTACACCTTC. This gives the protein CASSRDREGYTF.

The chain joins TRBV7-2 to TRBJ2-7; D unclear. The CDR3 extends over 15 amino acids. From germline, CDR1 is SGHTA and CDR2 FQGNSA. V was clipped by 5 bases and J by 2 bases, with 16 bases between them. CDR3 DNA sequence: TGTGCCAGCAGCCCTAGTGGAGCGAGGACCTACGAGCAGTACTTC. This sequence encodes CASSPSGARTYEQYF.

This clone was found once. V is TRBV2 and J is TRBJ1-3, with D uncertain. V was pared by 3 bases and J by 3 bases, with 9 bases between. CDR1 SNHLY and CDR2 FYNNEI come from the germline V gene. CDR3 length: 14 amino acids. CDR3 amino acids: CASSDRLIGNTIYF. CDR3 sequence (DNA): TGTGCCAGCAGTGACCGGTTAATTGGAAACACCATATATTTT.

This clone was found a few times. The CDR3 loop is CASSLIRAGGPGETQYF. The CDR3 DNA is TGTGCCAGCAGCCTTATTCGGGCGGGAGGGCCTGGGGAGACCCAGTACTTC. The chain recombines TRBV7-2 with TRBJ2-5; 9 nucleotides line up with TRBD2. The ends lost 5 bases at V and 5 bases at J; junction bases unmatched: 15. CDR1 is SGHTA, CDR2 FQGNSA, per germline. CDR3 length: 17 amino acids.

The chain recombines TRBV6-1 with TRBJ1-4; the D gene is possibly TRBD1 (5 bases). V lost 5 bases and J 3 bases, leaving 13 bases between the germline ends. CDR3 size: 15 residues. Germline V lookup: CDR1 MNHNS, CDR2 SASEGT. CDR3 nucleotides: TGTGCCAGCAGTCTCCAGGGTTTGGCTAATGAAAAACTGTTTTTT. Its protein product is CASSLQGLANEKLFF.

The rearrangement joins TRBV5-4 to TRBJ2-3; 8 nucleotides align to TRBD2. The length of the CDR3 is 14 residues. Germline V gene data show CDR1 as SGHNT and CDR2 as YYREEE (reference sequence). Trimming took 0 bases from V and 11 from J; bases not matched to a gene: 8. The CDR3 loop reads CASSLVLAGSEQYF. Written as DNA, the CDR3 is TGTGCCAGCAGCTTGGTGCTAGCGGGCTCAGAGCAGTATTTT.

This clone has just a few counts. CDR3 residues: CASRADSNYGYTF. The CDR3 nucleotides read TGTGCCAGCAGGGCGGACTCTAACTATGGCTACACCTTC. The chain joins TRBV2 to TRBJ1-2; the D is unclear. The ends were cut back, 6 bases at V and 0 bases at J, with 8 bases in the middle. The CDR3 contains 13 residues. CDR1 and CDR2 (germline): SNHLY, FYNNEI.

The CDR3 sequence: CASSQGTGAPWNSPLHF. CDR3 coding DNA: TGCGCCAGCAGCCAAGGTACAGGGGCCCCGTGGAATTCACCCCTCCACTTT. This chain uses TRBV4-1 with TRBJ1-6; TRBD1 matches at 7 bases. The CDR3 totals 17 residues. The germline V gene encodes CDR1 MGHRA and CDR2 YSYEKL. V was pared by 1 base and J by 7 bases, with 10 bases of the junction left unmatched.

The rearrangement joins TRBV6-1 to TRBJ1-2; 8 bases align to TRBD1. With 2 bases clipped from V and 2 bases from J, the junction kept 4 bases outside the gene matches. The CDR3 runs 15 residues. The germline V gene encodes CDR1 MNHNS and CDR2 SASEGT. The CDR3 region has the DNA TGTGCCAGCAGTGAACCGGGACAGGCAAACTATGGCTACACCTTC. It encodes CASSEPGQANYGYTF.

The chain links TRBV19 to TRBJ1-4; 7 bases match TRBD1. The germline V gene has CDR1 LNHDA and CDR2 SQIVND (reference sequence). The trim removed 5 bases at V and 7 bases at J, leaving 7 bases unmatched. The CDR3 length is 14 residues. The CDR3 spells CASSPGTAGEKLFF. The CDR3 nucleotides are TGTGCCAGTAGTCCCGGGACAGCGGGTGAAAAACTGTTTTTT.

This clone occurred a few times. The J gene is TRBJ1-4, the V gene TRBV7-2; D not certain. From germline, CDR1 is SGHTA and CDR2 FQGNSA. With 5 bases removed from V and 5 bases from J, the gap between germline ends came to 12 bases. This CDR3 is built from 14 residues. The CDR3 region is CASSPRAGNEKLFF. In nucleotides, the CDR3 is TGTGCCAGCAGCCCCCGGGCGGGAAATGAAAAACTGTTTTTT.

CDR3: CAISEKGSPTNEKLFF. As DNA, the CDR3 is TGTGCCATCAGTGAGAAAGGGAGCCCAACTAATGAAAAACTGTTTTTT. J is TRBJ1-4 and V is TRBV10-3; D gene uncertain. CDR3 length: 16 amino acids. Trimming left V 2 bases short and J 0 bases short, with 10 bases between. Per the germline V gene, CDR1 is ENHRY and CDR2 is SYGVKD.

The rearrangement joins TRBV19 to TRBJ1-1, with a weak D call TRBD1 (6 bases). In germline, CDR1 is LNHDA, CDR2 SQIVND (reference sequence). Trimming took off 6 bases at V and 6 bases at J, with 20 bases between the two ends. The CDR3 runs to 15 residues. The CDR3 sequence: CASSPIGGPWSEAFF. For the CDR3, the DNA is TGTGCCAGTAGCCCTATCGGGGGGCCTTGGTCTGAAGCTTTCTTT.

With respect to this clone: The same CDR3 can be traced to other DNA sequences in this sample. The chain uses TRBV6-5 and TRBJ2-7; 7 bases agree with TRBD1. The V and J ends lost 6 bases and 6 bases, in that order; junction bases with no gene match: 2. Germline V gene sequence: CDR1 MNHEY, CDR2 SVGAGI. This CDR3 is built from 11 residues. The CDR3 DNA reads TGTGCCAGCAGAGGACAGGTCGAGCAGTACTTC. Protein sequence: CASRGQVEQYF.

The V gene is TRBV10-3, the J gene TRBJ2-7, with 8 bases fitting TRBD1. V trimming: 4 bases; J trimming: 4 bases; junction bases outside the gene matches: 3. The CDR3 has 13 amino acids. The germline gives CDR1 ENHRY, CDR2 SYGVKD. CDR3 DNA sequence: TGTGCCATCAGTGTCGACAGGGGTTACGAGCAGTACTTC. It codes for CAISVDRGYEQYF.

The V and J genes are TRBV27 and TRBJ1-4, with D possibly being TRBD1 (5 bases). Trimming stripped 2 bases from V and 5 bases from J, with 12 bases between. Germline-derived CDR1 and CDR2 are MNHEY and SMNVEV (reference sequence). The CDR3 consists of 15 residues. The CDR3 is CASSLRGGNNEKLFF. In DNA, the CDR3 is TGTGCCAGCAGTTTAAGGGGAGGGAACAATGAAAAACTGTTTTTT.